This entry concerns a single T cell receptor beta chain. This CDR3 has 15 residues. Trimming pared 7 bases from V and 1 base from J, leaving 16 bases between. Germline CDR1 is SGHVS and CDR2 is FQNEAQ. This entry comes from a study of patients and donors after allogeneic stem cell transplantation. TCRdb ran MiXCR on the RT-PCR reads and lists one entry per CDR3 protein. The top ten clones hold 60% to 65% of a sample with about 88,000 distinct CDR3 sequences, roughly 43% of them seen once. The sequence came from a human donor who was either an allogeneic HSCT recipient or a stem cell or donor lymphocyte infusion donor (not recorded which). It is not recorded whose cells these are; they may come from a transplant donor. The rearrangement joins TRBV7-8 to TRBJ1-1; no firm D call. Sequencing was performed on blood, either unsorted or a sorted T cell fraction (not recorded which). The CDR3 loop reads CASNLGSWENTEAFF. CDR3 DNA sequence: TGTGCCAGCAACTTGGGGTCTTGGGAGAACACTGAAGCTTTCTTT.